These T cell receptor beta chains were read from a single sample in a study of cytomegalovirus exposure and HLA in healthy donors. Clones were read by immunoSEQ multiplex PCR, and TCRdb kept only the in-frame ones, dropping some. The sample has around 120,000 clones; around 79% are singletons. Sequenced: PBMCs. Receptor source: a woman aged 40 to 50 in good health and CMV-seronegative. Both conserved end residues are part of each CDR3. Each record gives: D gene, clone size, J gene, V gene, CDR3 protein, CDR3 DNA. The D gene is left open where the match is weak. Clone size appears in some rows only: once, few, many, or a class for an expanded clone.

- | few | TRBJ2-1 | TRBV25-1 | CASSSPGRWYNEQFF | TGTGCCAGCAGTTCCCCAGGAAGATGGTACAATGAGCAGTTCTTC
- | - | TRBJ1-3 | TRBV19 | CASSIDSSGNTIYF | TGTGCCAGTAGTATAGACAGCTCTGGAAACACCATATATTTT
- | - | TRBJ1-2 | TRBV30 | CAWSNRRGMRGYTF | TGTGCCTGGAGTAACCGACGGGGGATGAGGGGCTACACCTTC
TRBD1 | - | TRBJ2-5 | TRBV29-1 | CSVDGAGQGQETQYF | TGCAGCGTTGATGGGGCAGGACAGGGCCAAGAGACCCAGTACTTC
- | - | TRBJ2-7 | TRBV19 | CASSIGGPATEQYF | TGTGCCAGTAGTATAGGCGGCCCAGCCACCGAGCAGTACTTC
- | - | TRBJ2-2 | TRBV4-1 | CASRQPGQNTGELFF | TGCGCCAGCAGGCAACCGGGACAGAACACCGGGGAGCTGTTTTTT
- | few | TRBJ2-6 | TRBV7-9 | CSSSLGFQVLSGANVLTF | TGTTCCAGCAGCTTAGGCTTTCAGGTTCTCTCTGGGGCCAACGTCCTGACTTTC
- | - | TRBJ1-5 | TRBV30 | CAWSGRQLQPQHF | TGTGCCTGGAGTGGTCGACAGCTCCAGCCCCAGCATTTT
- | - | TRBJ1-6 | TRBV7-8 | CASSTLTPRNSPLHF | TGTGCCAGCAGCACCCTGACACCCCGGAATTCACCCCTCCACTTT
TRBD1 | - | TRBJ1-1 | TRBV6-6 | CASSRIGQGATEAFF | TGTGCCAGCAGCCGGATTGGACAGGGGGCAACTGAAGCTTTCTTT
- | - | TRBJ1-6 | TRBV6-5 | CASSSEWASGSPLHF | TGTGCCAGCAGTTCTGAATGGGCGTCCGGTTCACCCCTCCACTTT
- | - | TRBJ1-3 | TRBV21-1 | CASSKVGREYTSGNTIYF | TGTGCCAGCAGCAAAGTTGGTCGGGAATATACCTCTGGAAACACCATATATTTT
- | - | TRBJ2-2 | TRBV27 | CASTHSTGELFF | TGTGCCAGCACCCACAGCACCGGGGAGCTGTTTTTT
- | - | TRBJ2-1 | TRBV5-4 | CASSLSYASSYNEQFF | TGTGCCAGCAGCTTGTCCTACGCGAGCTCCTACAATGAGCAGTTCTTC
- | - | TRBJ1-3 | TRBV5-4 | CASSAPSASGNTIYF | TGTGCCAGCAGCGCCCCTAGCGCCTCTGGAAACACCATATATTTT
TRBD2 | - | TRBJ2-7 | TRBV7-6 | CASSLGLGAAGVGYEQYF | TGTGCCAGCAGCTTAGGGCTGGGTGCGGCGGGAGTTGGCTACGAGCAGTACTTC
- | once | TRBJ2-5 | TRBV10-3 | CAISDGSSPQETQYF | TGTGCCATCAGTGATGGCTCTTCCCCCCAAGAGACCCAGTACTTC
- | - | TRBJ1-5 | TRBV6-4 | CASSDGGGNQPQHF | TGTGCCAGCAGTGACGGGGGGGGCAATCAGCCCCAGCATTTT
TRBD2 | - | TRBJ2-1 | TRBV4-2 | CASSPSPGTSAPEQFF | TGTGCCAGCAGCCCGTCACCCGGGACTAGCGCTCCTGAGCAGTTCTTC
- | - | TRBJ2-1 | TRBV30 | CAWSGHSLRDEQFF | TGTGCCTGGAGTGGCCACTCGCTCCGGGATGAGCAGTTCTTC
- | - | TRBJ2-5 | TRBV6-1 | CASSDRPIPQGTQYF | TGTGCCAGCAGTGATCGGCCGATACCCCAGGGGACCCAGTACTTC
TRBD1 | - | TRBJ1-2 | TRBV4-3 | CASSVQVGQGAYGYTF | TGCGCCAGCAGCGTCCAGGTGGGTCAGGGGGCCTATGGCTACACCTTC
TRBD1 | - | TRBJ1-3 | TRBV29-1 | CSVRQGAEGNTIYF | TGCAGCGTTCGCCAGGGGGCAGAAGGAAACACCATATATTTT
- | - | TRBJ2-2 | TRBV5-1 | CASSLAGSNTGELFF | TGCGCCAGCAGCTTGGCCGGGAGTAACACCGGGGAGCTGTTTTTT
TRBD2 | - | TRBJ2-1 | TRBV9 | CASSVRPGLARGNEQFF | TGTGCCAGCAGCGTCCGCCCGGGACTAGCGAGAGGGAATGAGCAGTTCTTC
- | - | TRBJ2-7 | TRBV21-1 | CASSWTGHSYEQYF | TGTGCCAGCTCCTGGACAGGTCACTCCTACGAGCAGTACTTC
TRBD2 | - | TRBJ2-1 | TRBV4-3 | CASSQNPAGVGGNEQFF | TGCGCCAGCAGCCAAAATCCAGCGGGAGTCGGTGGCAATGAGCAGTTCTTC
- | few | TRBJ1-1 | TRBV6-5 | CASSYSWMGGAEAFF | TGTGCCAGCAGTTACAGCTGGATGGGAGGCGCTGAAGCTTTCTTT
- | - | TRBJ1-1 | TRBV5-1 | CASSLIPRDFEAFF | TGCGCCAGCAGCTTGATCCCGAGGGACTTTGAAGCTTTCTTT
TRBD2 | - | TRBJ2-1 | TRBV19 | CASRAGGMDEQFF | TGTGCCAGTAGGGCGGGAGGGATGGATGAGCAGTTCTTC
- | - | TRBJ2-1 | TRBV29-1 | CSARGDTGGGEQFF | TGCAGCGCCCGAGGCGACACCGGAGGCGGTGAGCAGTTCTTC
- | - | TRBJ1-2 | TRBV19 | CASSMEGQGYGYTF | TGTGCCAGTAGTATGGAAGGGCAGGGGTATGGCTACACCTTC
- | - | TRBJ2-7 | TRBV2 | CASSYFRDNSEQYF | TGTGCCAGCAGTTACTTCCGGGACAACTCCGAGCAGTACTTC
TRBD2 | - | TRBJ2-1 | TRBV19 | CASKRIAGGGGEQFF | TGTGCCAGTAAGCGGATAGCGGGAGGAGGTGGTGAGCAGTTCTTC
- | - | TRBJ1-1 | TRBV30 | CAWTGHTEAFF | TGTGCCTGGACAGGGCACACTGAAGCTTTCTTT
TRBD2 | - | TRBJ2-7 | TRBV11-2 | CASSLAPFSSGALYEQYF | TGTGCCAGCAGCTTAGCCCCTTTTTCGAGCGGGGCTTTGTACGAGCAGTACTTC
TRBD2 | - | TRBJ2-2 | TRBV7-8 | CASSLGFQRERTGELFF | TGTGCCAGCAGCTTAGGGTTCCAGCGGGAACGCACCGGGGAGCTGTTTTTT
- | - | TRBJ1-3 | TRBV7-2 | CASSSDRGGNTIYF | TGTGCCAGCAGCTCCGACAGAGGTGGAAACACCATATATTTT
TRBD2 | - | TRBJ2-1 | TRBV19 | CASTPGGVRDEQFF | TGTGCCAGTACCCCGGGAGGGGTTAGGGATGAGCAGTTCTTC
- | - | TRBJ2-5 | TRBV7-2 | CASNKLDQGTQYF | TGTGCCAGCAACAAACTAGACCAAGGGACCCAGTACTTC
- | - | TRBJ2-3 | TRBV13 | CASSLPRGVDTQYF | TGTGCCAGCAGCTTGCCCAGGGGGGTGGATACGCAGTATTTT
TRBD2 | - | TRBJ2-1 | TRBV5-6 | CASSWNVVAGGNYNEQFF | TGTGCCAGCAGCTGGAACGTTGTAGCGGGGGGTAACTACAATGAGCAGTTCTTC